Below, 30 T cell receptor beta chains from the same sample are listed, as sequenced in a study of Ad26.COV2.S vaccination and SARS-CoV-2 variants. Treatment given: some 20 received Ad26.COV2.S at low or high dose, single or two shots; 5 received placebo; per-sample allocation not given. Sampling happened 63 days after the first vaccine or placebo injection. The repertoire was sequenced with immunoSEQ multiplex PCR; TCRdb's copy has only in-frame clones and lacks some. Of about 500,000 clones listed, 70% to 90% are singletons. Sequencing used peripheral blood, obtained in a trial of Ad26.COV2.S vaccine versus placebo. Source of these receptors: a person between 18 and 60 years old who received the Ad26.COV2.S COVID-19 vaccine or a placebo.

The rearrangement links TRBV6-5 to TRBJ2-5, with D tentatively TRBD1 (6 bases). V lost 0 bases to trimming and J lost 9 bases, with 11 bases between them. This CDR3 is 13 amino acids long. Germline V gene lookup returns CDR1 MNHEY and CDR2 SVGAGI. The CDR3 DNA sequence: TGTGCCAGCAGTTACTCGAGGTGGGGGCCCCAGTACTTC. Its translation is CASSYSRWGPQYF.

The chain links TRBV30 to TRBJ2-4; tentative D call: TRBD2 (6 bases). The CDR3 is 13 amino acids. CDR1 and CDR2 from the germline V gene are GTSNPN and SVGIG (reference sequence). The V end was cut by 2 bases, the J end by 6 bases, with 11 bases between. Written as DNA, the CDR3 is TGTGCCTGGAGTATCGACGGGAGAAACATTCAGTACTTC. Its translation is CAWSIDGRNIQYF. Full variable domain (missing parts from reference TRBV30 and TRBJ2-4): SQTIHQWPATLVQPVGSPLSLECTVEGTSNPNLYWYRQAAGRGLQLLFYSVGIGQISSEVPQNLSASRPQDRQFILSSKKLLLSDSGFYLCAWSIDGRNIQYFGAGTRLSVL.

The rearrangement links TRBV9 to TRBJ1-4; D is undetermined. V was trimmed by 4 bases and J by 0 bases, leaving 4 bases between them. The CDR3 is 13 amino acids. From germline, CDR1 is SGDLS and CDR2 YYNGEE. CDR3 protein: CASSTATNEKLFF. In nucleotides, the CDR3 is TGTGCCAGCAGCACAGCAACTAATGAAAAACTGTTTTTT.

The J gene is TRBJ2-7, the V gene TRBV9, with 9 bases fitting TRBD1. The CDR3 runs 14 residues. V was clipped by 1 base and J by 6 bases; unmatched bases: 5. Germline loops: CDR1 SGDLS, CDR2 YYNGEE. CDR3 DNA sequence: TGTGCCAGCAGCGTATCCGGACAGGGGAGCGAGCAGTACTTC. Encoded protein: CASSVSGQGSEQYF.

This chain joins TRBV27 and TRBJ2-1; possible D gene TRBD2, 6 bases. The CDR3 is made up of 14 amino acids. The V end lost 4 bases, the J end lost 10 bases, and 17 bases lay between the germline ends. From germline, CDR1 is MNHEY and CDR2 SMNVEV (reference sequence). The CDR3 nucleotides read TGTGCCAGCAGTTGGTCCGGAAGGGCGGGGGAGCAGTTCTTC. This encodes CASSWSGRAGEQFF.

V usage is TRBV28 and J usage is TRBJ2-3; D is unresolved. The V end lost 8 bases, the J end lost 3 bases, and 18 bases lay between the germline ends. CDR3 size: 15 residues. CDR1 is MDHEN and CDR2 is SYDVKM in the germline V gene. CDR3 DNA: TGTGCCAGCGGCCAAAAGGGTAGGGCGACAGATACGCAGTATTTT. Amino acids: CASGQKGRATDTQYF.

The chain carries TRBV18 and TRBJ2-2; D not resolved. The CDR3 is 15 amino acids. Trimming stripped 6 bases from V and 5 bases from J, with 16 bases between. CDR1 KGHSH and CDR2 LQKENI come from the germline V gene. The CDR3 loop is CASSLASIRTGELFF. For the CDR3, the DNA is TGTGCCAGCTCCCTCGCGTCAATACGTACCGGGGAGCTGTTTTTT.

A single count supports this clone. The genes are TRBV7-8 and TRBJ2-1; 11 nucleotides agree with TRBD2. Germline CDR1 and CDR2: SGHVS and FQNEAQ. This CDR3 contains 18 residues. J was trimmed by 7 bases and V by 2 bases; bases with no gene match: 13. CDR3 coding DNA: TGTGCCAGCAGCTTAAAAAGGGTCCTAGCGGGGGGCCGGAATGAGCAGTTCTTC. Its translation: CASSLKRVLAGGRNEQFF.

The rearrangement links TRBV11-2 to TRBJ2-5, with 9 bases lining up with TRBD2. The germline gives CDR1 SGHAT, CDR2 FQNNGV. The CDR3 extends over 17 amino acids. Trimming cost V 5 bases and J 4 bases; bases outside gene matches: 14. This CDR3 is CASSHRFGTSNAETQYF. In DNA form, the CDR3 reads TGTGCCAGCAGCCATCGATTCGGGACTAGCAATGCAGAGACCCAGTACTTC.

This rearrangement joins TRBV5-1 to TRBJ2-1; maybe TRBD1 (6 bases). The V end lost 1 base, the J end lost 3 bases, and 8 bases lay between the germline ends. The CDR3 extends over 14 amino acids. Germline-derived CDR1 and CDR2 are SGHRS and YFSETQ. CDR3 residues: CASSLTGNYNEQFF. The CDR3 coding sequence is TGCGCCAGCAGCTTGACAGGGAACTACAATGAGCAGTTCTTC.

The V call is TRBV3-1 (or the pseudogene TRBV3-2), the J call TRBJ1-2; D remains ambiguous. The CDR3 extends over 12 amino acids. Germline-derived CDR1 and CDR2 are LGHDT and YNNKEL (reference sequence). V dropped 1 base and J dropped 4 bases, with 4 bases sitting between them. CDR3 amino acids: CASSQASYGYTF. In nucleotides, the CDR3 is TGTGCCAGCAGCCAAGCCAGCTATGGCTACACCTTC.

V and J are TRBV2 and TRBJ2-7, with 9 nucleotides matching TRBD1. This CDR3 comprises 12 residues. The junction had 5 bases not matched to a gene; V was cut back by 11 bases and J by 3 bases. Germline lookup yields CDR1 SNHLY and CDR2 FYNNEI. The CDR3 DNA is TGTGCCTGCCGGGACAGGGACTACGAGCAGTACTTC. Amino acids: CACRDRDYEQYF.

The chain has TRBV19 and TRBJ1-6; tentatively, D is TRBD1 (5 bases). CDR1 and CDR2 from the germline V gene are LNHDA and SQIVND (reference sequence). CDR3 length equals 16 residues. V was clipped by 7 bases and J by 7 bases, with 20 bases between them. Here the CDR3 DNA reads TGTGCCAGTAAGTGGGGACCGGGACTGCTCAATTCACCCCTCCACTTT. Its translation: CASKWGPGLLNSPLHF.

A remark on this clone: This likely comes from a read error, as the CDR3 has no conserved phenylalanine or tryptophan at its end. The DNA is left out, because the CDR3 cannot be placed on it with certainty; the CDR3 is given as TCRdb lists it. The chain joins TRBV4-3 to TRBJ2-7; the D call in the table, TRBD1, was not verified against the DNA. CDR1 and CDR2 (germline): LGHNA, YSLEER. Counting both end residues, the CDR3 totals 12 amino acids. The CDR3 sequence is CASSQDCGGNSN.

In regard to this clone: At one boundary the junction diverges from the germline segment, which might be a read error. The chain recombines TRBV11-2 with TRBJ1-2; the D is unclear. Germline loops: CDR1 SGHAT, CDR2 FQNNGV. CDR3 length equals 14 residues. The CDR3 bases are TGTGCCAGCACCTTAGCCTGGGGAAACTATGGCTACACCTTC. This translates into CASTLAWGNYGYTF.

The V gene is TRBV30, the J gene TRBJ2-7; D uncertain. Germline CDR1 is GTSNPN and CDR2 is SVGIG (reference sequence). The CDR3 length is 10 residues. Trimming pared 1 base from V and 4 bases from J, leaving 2 bases between. The CDR3 protein is CAWSGYEQYF. The CDR3 DNA reads as TGTGCCTGGAGTGGTTACGAGCAGTACTTC.

This chain links TRBV6-5 with TRBJ2-2; D is unclear. V gave up 8 bases and J gave up 2 bases, with 12 bases separating them. Per germline, CDR1 MNHEY and CDR2 SVGAGI. The CDR3 has 14 residues. CDR3 in amino acids: CASRQDSNTGELFF. CDR3 DNA sequence: TGTGCCAGCCGGCAAGACTCTAACACCGGGGAGCTGTTTTTT.

The CDR3 sequence is CASSLYRRGTGNTIYF. CDR3 bases: TGTGCCAGCAGCTTATACCGAAGGGGCACTGGAAACACCATATATTTT. This chain connects TRBV7-8 to TRBJ1-3, with TRBD1 as a possible D gene (5 bases). Trimming removed 2 bases at V and 2 bases at J, with 13 bases between. Looked up from germline, CDR1 is SGHVS and CDR2 is FQNEAQ. The CDR3 is 16 residues long. Based on the CDR3 plus reference TRBV7-8 and TRBJ1-3, the full variable domain is GAGVSQSPRYKVAKRGQDVALRCDPISGHVSLFWYQQALGQGPEFLTYFQNEAQLDKSGLPSDRFFAERPEGSVSTLKIQRTQQEDSAVYLCASSLYRRGTGNTIYFGEGSWLTVV.

This chain links TRBV7-3 with TRBJ1-1; 7 bases are a match to TRBD1. Per germline, CDR1 SGHTA and CDR2 FQGTGA. V dropped 5 bases and J dropped 5; count of bases not matched to a gene: 5. There are 13 residues in the CDR3. CDR3 residues: CASSTDRETEAFF. DNA of the CDR3: TGTGCCAGCAGCACCGACAGGGAAACTGAAGCTTTCTTT. The variable domain in full, with the rest retrieved from reference TRBV7-3 and TRBJ1-1, is GAGVSQTPSNKVTEKGKYVELRCDPISGHTALYWYRQSLGQGPEFLIYFQGTGAADDSGLPNDRFFAVRPEGSVSTLKIQRTERGDSAVYLCASSTDRETEAFFGQGTRLTVV.

The CDR3 DNA is TGTGCCACCAGCAAATCCACCGGGACAGCTTTCTTT. It codes for CATSKSTGTAFF. The chain is built from TRBV15 and TRBJ1-1; possibly TRBD1 for D (5 bases). The CDR3 covers 12 residues. Trimming left V 4 bases short and J 10 bases short, with 13 bases between. Germline V CDR1 and CDR2: LNHNV, YYDKDF (reference sequence).

The rearrangement joins TRBV18 to TRBJ2-3, with D perhaps matching TRBD2 (5 bases). This CDR3 spans 14 amino acids. The germline V and J ends were trimmed by 6 bases and 3 bases, with 13 bases remaining between them. The germline V gene encodes CDR1 KGHSH and CDR2 LQKENI. The CDR3 reads CASSRRGLTDTQYF. The CDR3 DNA sequence: TGTGCCAGCTCGCGGAGAGGGCTGACAGATACGCAGTATTTT.

The genes are TRBV7-9 and TRBJ1-1; TRBD1 aligns across 11 bases. This CDR3 has 16 amino acids. The germline V gene has CDR1 SEHNR and CDR2 FQNEAQ (reference sequence). Trimming cost V 5 bases and J 0 bases; bases outside gene matches: 5. DNA of the CDR3: TGTGCCAGCAGCCCCCGGGACAGGGGGATGAACACTGAAGCTTTCTTT. Protein sequence: CASSPRDRGMNTEAFF. Variable domain in full (rest from reference TRBV7-9 and TRBJ1-1): DTGVSQNPRHKITKRGQNVTFRCDPISEHNRLYWYRQTLGQGPEFLTYFQNEAQLEKSRLLSDRFSAERPKGSFSTLEIQRTEQGDSAMYLCASSPRDRGMNTEAFFGQGTRLTVV.

This clone has a single count. The CDR3 spells CAWSQDTPNQPQHF. CDR3 nucleotide sequence: TGTGCCTGGAGTCAGGACACCCCGAATCAGCCCCAGCATTTT. V and J are TRBV30 and TRBJ1-5; D is possibly TRBD1 (5 bases). This CDR3 has 14 amino acids. Germline CDR1 reads GTSNPN; CDR2 reads SVGIG (reference sequence). Trimming took off 2 bases at V and 4 bases at J, with 12 bases between the two ends.

The chain employs TRBV5-8 and TRBJ2-5, with 8 bases matching TRBD1. Unmatched junction bases numbered 9, after V lost 4 bases and J lost 1 base. This CDR3 contains 16 residues. Germline assignment: CDR1 SGHTS and CDR2 YDEGEE. The CDR3 sequence is CASSPGTGILQETQYF. The CDR3 coding sequence is TGTGCCAGCAGCCCGGGGACAGGAATTCTCCAAGAGACCCAGTACTTC.

The rearrangement joins TRBV7-3 to TRBJ1-1; unclear D gene. CDR3 length equals 13 residues. Germline V gene data show CDR1 as SGHTA and CDR2 as FQGTGA. With 3 bases removed from V and 5 bases from J, the gap between germline ends came to 10 bases. The CDR3 nucleotides are TGTGCCAGCAGCTTGAAACCTGGGACTGAAGCTTTCTTT. Amino acid sequence: CASSLKPGTEAFF.

This clone was recorded once. The CDR3 nucleotides are TGTGCCAGCAGCCCACGACAGGGTAAATCCTACGAGCAGTACTTC. Its protein is CASSPRQGKSYEQYF. The V gene is TRBV9, the J gene TRBJ2-7, with 7 bases matching TRBD1. The germline V gene encodes CDR1 SGDLS and CDR2 YYNGEE. This CDR3 spans 15 amino acids. V dropped 4 bases and J dropped 1; count of bases not matched to a gene: 8.

V is TRBV2 and J is TRBJ1-2, with unresolved D. Germline CDR1 SNHLY, CDR2 FYNNEI. The ends were cut back, 6 bases at V and 1 base at J, with 24 bases in the middle. This CDR3 is 18 amino acids long. The CDR3 DNA reads as TGTGCCAGCAGACTTGCGGAGGGTGGGCAGCCCTTTAACTATGGCTACACCTTC. It is translated as CASRLAEGGQPFNYGYTF.

This clone was picked up one time. The chain uses TRBV2 and TRBJ1-3, with 7 positions matching TRBD1. Losses at the gene ends were 5 bases for V and 0 bases for J; bases not matched to a gene: 10. The CDR3 totals 17 residues. CDR1 is SNHLY, CDR2 FYNNEI, per germline. Here the CDR3 DNA reads TGTGCCAGCAGTTGGGACAGCCTTATCCTCTCTGGAAACACCATATATTTT. Translating gives CASSWDSLILSGNTIYF.

The rearrangement joins TRBV6-1 to TRBJ2-2; D remains ambiguous. Deletions cut 4 bases from V and 5 bases from J, with 17 bases between. Germline values: CDR1 MNHNS, CDR2 SASEGT. CDR3 length: 16 residues. CDR3 nucleotide sequence: TGTGCCAGCAGTGTAGTAGGGAACTATAGAACCGGGGAGCTGTTTTTT. Protein: CASSVVGNYRTGELFF.

The J gene is TRBJ2-2, the V gene TRBV30, with 8 positions matching TRBD1. The CDR3 covers 15 residues. Germline V gives CDR1 GTSNPN, CDR2 SVGIG (reference sequence). J lost 5 bases, V lost 2 bases, and 7 bases had no gene match. The DNA of the CDR3 is TGTGCCTGGAGTTCAGGGGGCGAGGAAACCGGGGAGCTGTTTTTT. Protein product: CAWSSGGEETGELFF. Full variable domain (outside the CDR3, taken from reference TRBV30 and TRBJ2-2): SQTIHQWPATLVQPVGSPLSLECTVEGTSNPNLYWYRQAAGRGLQLLFYSVGIGQISSEVPQNLSASRPQDRQFILSSKKLLLSDSGFYLCAWSSGGEETGELFFGEGSRLTVL.